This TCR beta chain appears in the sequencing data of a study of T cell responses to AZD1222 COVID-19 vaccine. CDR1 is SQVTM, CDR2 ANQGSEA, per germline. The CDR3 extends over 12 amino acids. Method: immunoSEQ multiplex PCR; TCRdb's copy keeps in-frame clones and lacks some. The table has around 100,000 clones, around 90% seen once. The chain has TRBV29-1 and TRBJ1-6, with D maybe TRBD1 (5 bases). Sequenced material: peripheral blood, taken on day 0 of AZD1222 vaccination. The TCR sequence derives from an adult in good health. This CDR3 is CPPEGFNSPLHF. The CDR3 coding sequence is TGCCCCCCGGAGGGGTTTAATTCACCCCTCCACTTT.